The next 12 T cell receptor beta chains were all read from a single sample in a study of regulatory T cells in long-lasting Graves disease. The time point: persistent/refractory GD, antithyroid drugs over 5 years with positive TRAb. Extracted PBMC RNA gave rise to the TCR library. Library construction for TCR beta used iRepertoire HTBI primers and Arm-PCR of CDR3 regions. One entry per CDR3 protein, called by TCRdb with MiXCR from the multiplex PCR reads. Here the sample spans more than 650,000 distinct CDR3 sequences, around 30% being singletons. The material sequenced was peripheral blood mononuclear cells (PBMCs), taken when the disease was refractory, from a patient treated with antithyroid drugs. The receptors stem from a female donor with Graves disease.

Turning to this clonotype: A much larger clone is a single base away; this may be a read error. The V call is TRBV7-3, the J call TRBJ1-1, with D uncertain. The length of the CDR3 is 14 residues. With 5 bases removed from V and 11 bases from J, the gap between germline ends came to 21 bases. Germline V lookup: CDR1 SGHTA, CDR2 FQGTGA. The chain's CDR3 is CASSLMVPQQGAFF. The DNA of the CDR3 is TGTGCCAGCAGCCTCATGGTGCCACAACAAGGGGCTTTCTTT.

A note on this clonotype: With a much larger clone just one base away, this may be a read error. The rearrangement links TRBV6-1 to TRBJ1-1; 8 bases fit TRBD1. This CDR3 contains 13 residues. Germline CDR1 MNHNS, CDR2 SASEGT. The DNA of the CDR3 is TGTGCCAGCCGGACAGGGACGAACACTGAAGCTCTCTTT. Its translation is CASRTGTNTEALF.

V and J are TRBV5-1 and TRBJ1-2; D unclear. In germline, CDR1 is SGHRS, CDR2 YFSETQ. This CDR3 has 14 amino acids. V was trimmed by 0 bases and J by 6 bases, leaving 12 bases between them. The CDR3 DNA is TGCGCCAGCAGCTTGGTAGAGGGAAAGGATGGCTACACCTTC. This sequence encodes CASSLVEGKDGYTF. Supplemented by reference TRBV5-1 and TRBJ1-2, the full variable domain reads KAGVTQTPRYLIKTRGQQVTLSCSPISGHRSVSWYQQTPGQGLQFLFEYFSETQRNKGNFPGRFSGRQFSNSRSEMNVSTLELGDSALYLCASSLVEGKDGYTFGSGTRLTVV.

This clonotype was seen at least ten times. The rearrangement links TRBV11-2 to TRBJ2-1; tentatively, D is TRBD2 (5 bases). The V gene lost 1 base and the J gene lost 8 bases, with 24 bases spanning the gap. CDR1 SGHAT and CDR2 FQNNGV come from the germline V gene. This CDR3 region has 18 residues. CDR3 bases: TGTGCCAGCAGCTTAGCCCCCACGGGCCGCTCTCGGCGGGATGAGCAGTTCTTC. This codes for CASSLAPTGRSRRDEQFF.

This chain uses TRBV30 with TRBJ1-2; a possible D gene is TRBD1 (5 bases). V lost 2 bases and J 8 bases, leaving 15 bases between the germline ends. CDR1 and CDR2 (germline): GTSNPN, SVGIG (reference sequence). The CDR3 covers 13 residues. CDR3 amino acids: CAWSPAPTAGYTF. The CDR3 DNA is TGTGCCTGGAGTCCCGCCCCGACAGCCGGCTACACCTTC.

Note on this clonotype: This may be a read error, as it is one base from a much larger clone. The genes are TRBV29-1 and TRBJ1-4, with TRBD1 as a possible D gene (5 bases). V was trimmed by 8 bases and J by 5 bases, leaving 12 bases between them. Germline CDR1 is SQVTM and CDR2 is ANQGSEA. The CDR3 has 12 residues. As DNA, the CDR3 is TGCAGCATCCAGGGAAGAAATGAAAAACTGTTTTTT. Amino acids: CSIQGRNEKLFF.

This clonotype has more than one count but fewer than ten. The chain is built from TRBV7-3 and TRBJ1-1; no clear D. V gave up 5 bases and J gave up 4 bases, with 26 bases separating them. The CDR3 length is 18 residues. Germline CDR1 is SGHTA and CDR2 is FQGTGA. CDR3 DNA sequence: TGTGCCAGCAGCAACCCACCTCGGGCAGCCCGACTCGCCACTGAAGCTTTCTTT. Amino acids: CASSNPPRAARLATEAFF.

The chain uses TRBV5-1 and TRBJ2-7; perhaps TRBD1 as D (6 bases). V was clipped by 3 bases and J by 0 bases, with 13 bases between them. Germline loops: CDR1 SGHRS, CDR2 YFSETQ. The CDR3 has 15 residues. Written as DNA, the CDR3 is TGCGCCAGCAGCTACAGGGCCTTGAACTCCTACGAGCAGTACTTC. Translating gives CASSYRALNSYEQYF.

The chain is built from TRBV6-1 and TRBJ2-7, with D perhaps TRBD2 (6 bases). Germline-derived CDR1 and CDR2 are MNHNS and SASEGT. The CDR3 covers 15 residues. Trimming took 1 base from V and 1 from J, leaving 11 bases between them. The CDR3 nucleotides read TGTGCCAGCAGTGAAGGGTCTAGCGTGTCCTACGAGCAGTACTTC. This sequence encodes CASSEGSSVSYEQYF.

This clonotype showed up just once. The J gene is TRBJ1-2, the V gene TRBV7-9; 12 bases are a match to TRBD1. V shed 1 base and J 3 bases; nucleotides not matched to a gene: 9. The CDR3 has 18 amino acids. Looked up from germline, CDR1 is SEHNR and CDR2 is FQNEAQ (reference sequence). In DNA form, the CDR3 reads TGTGCCAGCAGCTTAGTTGGGACAGGGGGCCTCACCTACTATGGCTACACCTTC. Amino acid sequence: CASSLVGTGGLTYYGYTF.

The chain couples TRBV3-1 to TRBJ1-1; TRBD1 might be the D (5 bases). The CDR3 has 15 residues. The V end lost 3 bases, the J end lost 1 base, and 12 bases lay between the germline ends. Germline CDR1 and CDR2: LGHDT and YNNKEL (reference sequence). CDR3 nucleotides: TGTGCCAGCAGCCAGAGGGGAGGCGGGAACACTGAAGCTTTCTTT. Its protein is CASSQRGGGNTEAFF. The full variable domain, its missing parts supplied by reference TRBV3-1 and TRBJ1-1, is DTAVSQTPKYLVTQMGNDKSIKCEQNLGHDTMYWYKQDSKKFLKIMFSYNNKELIINETVPNRFSPKSPDKAHLNLHINSLELGDSAVYFCASSQRGGGNTEAFFGQGTRLTVV.

The rearrangement joins TRBV11-2 to TRBJ2-2, with TRBD2 matching over 7 bases. The V gene end was trimmed by 1 base and the J gene end by 4 bases; junction bases not matched to a gene: 6. Germline CDR1 SGHAT, CDR2 FQNNGV. This CDR3 spans 16 amino acids. Here the CDR3 reads CASSLGGGRSTGELFF. The CDR3 DNA is TGTGCCAGCAGCTTAGGGGGAGGGAGAAGCACCGGGGAGCTGTTTTTT.